This TCR beta chain derives from a study of blood T cells in healthy people across ages. A sample-barcoded 5' primer and a J-beta primer mix were used in a second PCR of roughly 7 to 11 cycles. One entry per CDR3 protein, called by TCRdb with MiXCR from the 5' RACE reads. The top ten hold 9.4% of the sample, which has fewer than 800,000 distinct CDR3 sequences, roughly 25% seen once. This CDR3 contains 13 residues. Germline V gene data show CDR1 as SQVTM and CDR2 as ANQGSEA. J lost 5 bases, V lost 5 bases, and 8 bases had no gene match. The same sample was also used in a study of T cells of mothers and their children.

Material: blood. The TCR comes from a boy younger than 18 in good health. The V gene is TRBV29-1, the J gene TRBJ2-5, with 7 bases matching TRBD1. The CDR3 nucleotides read TGCAGCGTTTCGGAAACAGGGGCGGAGACCCAGTACTTC. Amino acids: CSVSETGAETQYF.